The rows below give T cell receptor beta chains drawn from one sample of a study of T-cell memory formation after mild COVID-19. TCRdb itself ran the 5' RACE reads through MiXCR, one entry per CDR3 protein. Of roughly 310,000 distinct CDR3 sequences in the sample, 15% to 20% were seen once. The sequenced sample was PBMCs or a T cell subset sorted from them (not recorded which). Receptors were obtained from a man aged 18 to 35 who had mild COVID-19 (a few samples of this study predate the infection). Cell type and time point are not known. CDR3s include the opening cysteine and the closing phenylalanine or tryptophan. Each record gives: D gene, V gene, J gene, clone size, CDR3 DNA, CDR3 protein. The D gene is left open where the match is weak. Expanded clones are given a class, and other clones once, few, many or no size at all.

NA,TRBV2,TRBJ2-6,NA,TGTGCCAGCAGGATGGTCTCTGGGGCCAACGTCCTGACTTTC,CASRMVSGANVLTF
NA,TRBV27,TRBJ2-7,few,TGTGCCAGCAGGCCGACACTGACAGCCTACGAGCAGTACTTC,CASRPTLTAYEQYF
NA,TRBV11-2,TRBJ2-5,NA,TGTGCCAGCAGCTCCCCGGGGATCCAAGAGACCCAGTACTTC,CASSSPGIQETQYF
NA,TRBV6-2/TRBV6-3,TRBJ2-3,NA,TGTGCCAGCAGTTATCGAGCGGCAGCAGATACGCAGTATTTT,CASSYRAAADTQYF
NA,TRBV9,TRBJ2-5,NA,TGTGCCAGCAGCGTATTTGGCAGGGATGAGACCCAGTACTTC,CASSVFGRDETQYF
NA,TRBV20-1,TRBJ2-1,few,TGCAGTGCAAGGAGGGAGGCGATAGGCAGTGAGCAGTTCTTC,CSARREAIGSEQFF
NA,TRBV9,TRBJ1-2,few,TGTGCCAGCAGCGTAGGGGACCCTCTATCTGGCTACACCTTC,CASSVGDPLSGYTF
NA,TRBV29-1,TRBJ1-4,few,TGCAGCGTCTCAATAGGTCTCTCAACGGCTAATGAAAAACTGTTTTTT,CSVSIGLSTANEKLFF
NA,TRBV20-1,TRBJ2-1,NA,TGCAGTGCTAGAGATACTCTCGGGATAAACTCCTACAATGAGCAGTTCTTC,CSARDTLGINSYNEQFF
NA,TRBV7-9,TRBJ2-1,few,TGTGCCAGCAGCCACGGTCTTGAGTTCTTC,CASSHGLEFF
TRBD2,TRBV7-2,TRBJ2-2,NA,TGTGCCAGCAGCGTCACTAGCGGGGGTTACACCGGGGAGCTGTTTTTT,CASSVTSGGYTGELFF
NA,TRBV20-1,TRBJ2-7,few,TGCAGTGCTAGAGGGGGGGCCAGGGGGGCCCCCTACGAGCAGTACTTC,CSARGGARGAPYEQYF
NA,TRBV4-3,TRBJ2-4,many,TGCGCCAGCAGCCAAGTGGGGCGGGGACCCAAAAACATTCAGTACTTC,CASSQVGRGPKNIQYF
NA,TRBV3-1,TRBJ2-7,few,TGTGCCAGCAGCCAAGGAAGAGAGGCGAGGTTC,CASSQGREARF
NA,TRBV7-2,TRBJ1-3,NA,TGTGCCAGCAGCCCTTCCTTTGGGAGGAATGGAAACACCATATATTTT,CASSPSFGRNGNTIYF
NA,TRBV6-6,TRBJ1-6,few,TGTGCCAGCAGTTACCACCCGGGCTCCTATAATTCACCCCTCCACTTT,CASSYHPGSYNSPLHF
TRBD1,TRBV29-1,TRBJ2-1,few,TGCAGCGTCCCGACAGGGCGAAGCACCCCTGAGCAGTTCTTC,CSVPTGRSTPEQFF
NA,TRBV6-5,TRBJ1-2,NA,TGTGCCAGCAGTTACGGGTCAGGGGCCTATGGCTACACCTTC,CASSYGSGAYGYTF
TRBD1,TRBV7-9,TRBJ1-2,NA,TGTGCCAGCAGCCGGGACAGACGTAACTATGGCTACACCTTC,CASSRDRRNYGYTF
TRBD2,TRBV5-1,TRBJ2-2,NA,TGCGCCAGCAGCTCGGCCCCGGCGGGGGGATTCAAAAGGGAGCTGTTTTTT,CASSSAPAGGFKRELFF
TRBD1,TRBV6-2/TRBV6-3,TRBJ2-7,NA,TGTGCCAGCACGGACAGGGGTCTGCTGCGGGGCTACGAGCAGTACTTC,CASTDRGLLRGYEQYF
NA,TRBV5-1,TRBJ2-1,many,TGCGCCAGCAGCTTGGATAATGGCTCCTACAATGAGCAGTTCTTC,CASSLDNGSYNEQFF
NA,TRBV5-1,TRBJ2-7,many,TGCGCCAGCAGCTTGCAGGGGACCTACGAGCAGTACTTC,CASSLQGTYEQYF
NA,TRBV7-2,TRBJ2-1,NA,TGTGCCAGCAGCCTCAGAACTTACTCCTACAATGAGCAGTTCTTC,CASSLRTYSYNEQFF
NA,TRBV6-2/TRBV6-3,TRBJ1-2,NA,TGTGCCAGCAGTTTTTCCTACAGGGAAGACGGCTACACCTTC,CASSFSYREDGYTF
NA,TRBV7-9,TRBJ1-2,few,TGTGCCAGCAGCTTCGGGGGGCATGGCTACACCTTC,CASSFGGHGYTF
NA,TRBV24-1,TRBJ2-1,few,TGTGCCACCAGTGATAATAGTGCCTACAATGAGCAGTTCTTC,CATSDNSAYNEQFF
NA,TRBV3-1,TRBJ1-2,NA,TGTGCCAGCAGCCAAGACGAAGACGCGACCCCATTCGGCTACACCTTC,CASSQDEDATPFGYTF
TRBD2,TRBV20-1,TRBJ2-7,NA,TGCAGTGCTCCAACCCATGCGGGGGGGCGCGAGCAGTACTTC,CSAPTHAGGREQYF
NA,TRBV7-9,TRBJ2-5,NA,TGTGCCAGCAGCCCCCGACAGCAAGAGACCCAGTACTTC,CASSPRQQETQYF
NA,TRBV2,TRBJ2-3,few,TGTGCCAGCAGTCCCCGGGTGGGGGATACGCAGTATTTT,CASSPRVGDTQYF
NA,TRBV6-2/TRBV6-3,TRBJ2-7,few,TGTGCCAGCGGAGGGGACTACGAGCAGTACTTC,CASGGDYEQYF
TRBD2,TRBV5-6,TRBJ2-1,few,TGTGCCAGCAGTCCAAGCGGGGGGCCGACTAATGAGCAGTTCTTC,CASSPSGGPTNEQFF
TRBD1,TRBV4-2,TRBJ1-6,many,TGTGCCAGCAGCCAAGACAGGCCGGGACAGAGAAATTCACCCCTCCACTTT,CASSQDRPGQRNSPLHF
NA,TRBV29-1,TRBJ1-3,once,TGCAGCGTCCCGGGGGCAGGGCTCTCTGGAAACACCATATATTTT,CSVPGAGLSGNTIYF
NA,TRBV19,TRBJ2-7,NA,TGTGCCAGTAGTCCCACGAGTAGGGGAGGAGAGCAGTACTTC,CASSPTSRGGEQYF
NA,TRBV12-3/TRBV12-4,TRBJ1-2,few,TGTGCCAGCTCTTCTATGGGGCGTTCATCCGCTGGCTACACCTTC,CASSSMGRSSAGYTF
NA,TRBV4-3,TRBJ1-2,few,TGCGCCAGCAGCCAAGAAGGTAGTGATGGCTACACCTTC,CASSQEGSDGYTF